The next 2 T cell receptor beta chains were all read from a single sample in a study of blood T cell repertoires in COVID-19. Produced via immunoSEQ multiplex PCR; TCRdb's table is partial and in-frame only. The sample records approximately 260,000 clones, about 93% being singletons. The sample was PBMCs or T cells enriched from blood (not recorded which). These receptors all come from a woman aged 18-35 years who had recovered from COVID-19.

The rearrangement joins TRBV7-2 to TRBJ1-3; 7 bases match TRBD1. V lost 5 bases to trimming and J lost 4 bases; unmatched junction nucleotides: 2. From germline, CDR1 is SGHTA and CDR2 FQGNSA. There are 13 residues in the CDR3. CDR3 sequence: CASSRTGGNTIYF. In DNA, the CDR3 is TGTGCCAGCAGCCGGACAGGCGGAAACACCATATATTTT.

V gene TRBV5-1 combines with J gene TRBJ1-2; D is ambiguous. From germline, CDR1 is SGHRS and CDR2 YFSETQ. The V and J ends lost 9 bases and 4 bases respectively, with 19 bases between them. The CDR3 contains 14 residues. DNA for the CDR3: TGCGCCACCCACGACGGGTTTTCAAGCTATGGCTACACCTTC. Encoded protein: CATHDGFSSYGYTF. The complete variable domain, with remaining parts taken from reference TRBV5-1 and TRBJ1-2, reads KAGVTQTPRYLIKTRGQQVTLSCSPISGHRSVSWYQQTPGQGLQFLFEYFSETQRNKGNFPGRFSGRQFSNSRSEMNVSTLELGDSALYLCATHDGFSSYGYTFGSGTRLTVV.